Listed below are T cell receptor beta chains from one sample, sequenced in a study of regulatory T cells in long-lasting Graves disease. TCRdb reanalysed the multiplex PCR reads using MiXCR and keeps one entry per CDR3 protein. The table shows about 620,000 distinct CDR3 sequences, with around 17% occurring only once. This sample also appeared in a second study, on T cells in Graves' hyperthyroidism and ophthalmopathy.

The sequences come from peripheral blood mononuclear cells (PBMCs), collected at new diagnosis, from a patient treated with antithyroid drugs. These receptors all stem from a woman in her thirties with Graves disease. Each CDR3 is given with its conserved first and last residue. D genes are given only for firm matches. Size tells how often a clone was seen (once, few, many) or the class of an expanded clone, and some rows leave it out.

TRBJ2-1	21	TRBV6-2/TRBV6-3	few	TRBD2	CASSDSRTSGRRRRSYNEQFF	TGTGCCAGCAGTGACTCCAGGACTAGCGGGAGAAGAAGAAGGTCCTACAATGAGCAGTTCTTC
TRBJ1-1	15	TRBV5-8	many	TRBD1	CASSLVPGQRIEAFF	TGTGCCAGCAGCCTAGTGCCGGGACAGAGGATTGAAGCTTTCTTT
TRBJ2-1	22	TRBV11-2	few	-	CASSVNFGTSQGGLGSYNEQFF	TGTGCCAGCAGCGTCAACTTCGGAACTAGCCAGGGAGGTTTGGGCTCCTACAATGAGCAGTTCTTC
TRBJ1-1	15	TRBV7-3	-	-	CASNLLPGEGTEAFF	TGTGCCAGCAACTTACTTCCCGGGGAGGGCACTGAAGCTTTCTTT
TRBJ2-2	15	TRBV5-4	few	TRBD2	CASSPGGSNTGELFF	TGTGCCAGCAGCCCGGGAGGGTCGAACACCGGGGAGCTGTTTTTT
TRBJ2-5	14	TRBV12-5	many	-	CASGLFTESGTQYF	TGTGCTAGTGGTTTGTTTACCGAATCGGGGACCCAGTACTTC
TRBJ1-1	14	TRBV18	-	-	CASSPPSQITEAFF	TGTGCCAGCTCACCACCGTCCCAGATCACTGAAGCTTTCTTT
TRBJ2-1	17	TRBV20-1	-	TRBD2	CSARDLGSGSLWNEQFF	TGCAGTGCTAGAGATCTCGGTAGCGGGAGCCTGTGGAATGAGCAGTTCTTC
TRBJ1-2	15	TRBV12-3/TRBV12-4	many	TRBD1	CACYGLSDRGNGYTF	TGTGCCTGCTATGGTCTTTCGGACAGGGGAAATGGCTACACCTTC
TRBJ2-1	12	TRBV29-1	few	TRBD1	CSVGQGAIEQFF	TGCAGCGTCGGACAGGGGGCGATTGAGCAGTTCTTC
TRBJ2-2	13	TRBV3-1	-	-	CASSQVVTGELFF	TGTGCCAGCAGCCAAGTGGTAACCGGGGAGCTGTTTTTT
TRBJ2-1	16	TRBV7-9	-	-	CASSGKGQGRYNEQFF	TGTGCCAGCAGCGGGAAGGGGCAGGGTAGATACAATGAGCAGTTCTTC
TRBJ1-1	14	TRBV27	many	-	CASWDYRRNTEAFF	TGTGCCAGCTGGGACTACAGGAGGAACACTGAAGCTTTCTTT
TRBJ2-3	11	TRBV7-9	-	-	CASTRSDTQYF	TGTGCCAGCACTAGGAGTGATACGCAGTATTTT
TRBJ2-7	12	TRBV2	once	-	CASNGDSYEQYF	TGTGCCAGTAACGGAGACTCCTACGAGCAGTACTTC
TRBJ2-1	16	TRBV9	few	-	CASSAILGASENEQFF	TGTGCCAGCAGCGCGATCCTGGGGGCCTCTGAAAATGAGCAGTTCTTC
TRBJ1-4	15	TRBV14	-	TRBD1	CASSQDRVFNEKLFF	TGTGCCAGCAGCCAGGACAGGGTGTTTAATGAAAAACTGTTTTTT
TRBJ2-3	17	TRBV29-1	-	TRBD1	CSVEDLFVAGGADTQYF	TGCAGCGTTGAGGATCTCTTCGTGGCAGGGGGTGCAGATACGCAGTATTTT
TRBJ2-7	15	TRBV6-2/TRBV6-3	many	TRBD2	CASSYRGLAYYEQYF	TGTGCCAGCAGTTACCGCGGACTAGCGTACTACGAGCAGTACTTC
TRBJ2-1	12	TRBV10-3	many	TRBD1	CATVQGSNEQFF	TGTGCCACGGTACAGGGGAGTAATGAGCAGTTCTTC
TRBJ1-1	12	TRBV3-1	many	-	CASSQASGNAFF	TGTGCCAGCAGCCAAGCCAGCGGGAACGCTTTCTTT
TRBJ2-7	13	TRBV20-1	many	TRBD1	CSARDRGRDEQYF	TGCAGTGCCAGAGACAGGGGTCGAGACGAGCAGTACTTC
TRBJ1-5	15	TRBV28	many	TRBD1	CASKKRDRHNQPQHF	TGTGCCAGCAAGAAGAGGGACAGACACAATCAGCCCCAGCATTTT
TRBJ2-7	16	TRBV3-1	-	-	CASSQRGGSSPLEQYF	TGTGCCAGCAGCCAAAGGGGCGGTTCCTCCCCACTCGAGCAGTACTTC
TRBJ2-5	16	TRBV20-1	few	-	CSARSSGIPNLETQYF	TGCAGTGCTAGATCGTCCGGGATCCCGAATCTAGAGACCCAGTACTTC
TRBJ1-5	14	TRBV15	many	-	CATSRYSSNQPQHF	TGTGCCACCAGCAGATATAGTTCTAATCAGCCCCAGCATTTT